The source of this TCR beta chain is a study of cytomegalovirus exposure and HLA in healthy donors. The PCR employed 60 Vbeta primers together with 13 Jbeta primers. The assay was immunoSEQ multiplex PCR, and TCRdb's table has in-frame clones only and misses some. The table has 150,000 or so clones, roughly 73% seen once; the top ten hold around 10%. Germline V gene data show CDR1 as SGHTA and CDR2 as FQGTGA. Trimming removed 4 bases at V and 9 bases at J, with 13 bases between. The CDR3 length is 13 residues. Study-wide points: An analysis done earlier found most TCR beta V segments productive about 87% or about 30% of the time. 164 TCR beta chains were listed as cytomegalovirus-associated.

Worth noting for this clone: What it recognizes is unknown.

Material: PBMCs. This sequence joins TRBV7-3 and TRBJ2-1, with D possibly matching TRBD2 (5 bases). The receptor comes from a young man in good health and CMV-seropositive. CDR3 DNA: TGTGCCAGCAGCTGGTCTCCGAGCGGTGAGCAGTTCTTC. Its translation is CASSWSPSGEQFF.